What follows are 16 T cell receptor beta chains derived from one specimen sequenced in a study of beta chain features in type 1 diabetes. Study observations and caveats: Among all four CD4+ subsets, Type 1 diabetes patients had TCRB CDR3s that were moderately but significantly shorter.

Antigens for these TCRs are unknown. All of the isolated RNA was reverse transcribed, so expressed TCRB transcripts were sequenced. Clones were read by immunoSEQ multiplex PCR, and TCRdb kept only the in-frame ones, dropping some. The table has about 150,000 clones, roughly 8% seen once; the top ten hold under 0.55%. The specimen was central memory CD4+ T cells from blood. The source of these receptors is a man younger than 30 with type 1 diabetes.

The gene calls are TRBV28 and TRBJ2-2, with TRBD2 matching 10 bases. CDR1 and CDR2 from the germline V gene are MDHEN and SYDVKM. V gave up 4 bases and J gave up 6 bases; unmatched junction bases: 5. The CDR3 spans 15 residues. CDR3 sequence: CASSSSGGSAGELFF. CDR3 nucleotides: TGTGCCAGCAGTTCTAGCGGGGGATCGGCCGGGGAGCTGTTTTTT.

This sequence joins TRBV6-1 and TRBJ2-2, with D possibly being TRBD1 (6 bases). The CDR3 is 14 amino acids. Germline CDR1 is MNHNS and CDR2 is SASEGT. Trimming removed 6 bases at V and 6 bases at J, with 14 bases between. The CDR3 protein is CASSMGAWAGELFF. For the CDR3, the DNA is TGTGCCAGCAGCATGGGGGCGTGGGCCGGGGAGCTGTTTTTT.

The rearrangement uses TRBV11-3 and TRBJ2-1; D is possibly TRBD2 (6 bases). This CDR3 comprises 14 residues. The germline gives CDR1 SGHNT, CDR2 YENEEA. Trimming cost V 3 bases and J 5 bases, with 11 bases left between them. The CDR3 loop is CASSLDGGNNEQFF. CDR3 sequence (DNA): TGTGCCAGCAGCTTGGACGGGGGAAACAATGAGCAGTTCTTC.

The chain employs TRBV19 and TRBJ1-5; TRBD1 aligns across 9 bases. CDR3 length: 15 amino acids. The germline V gene has CDR1 LNHDA and CDR2 SQIVND (reference sequence). The V segment lost 5 bases and the J segment 7 bases; nucleotides outside the gene matches: 9. The CDR3 DNA sequence: TGTGCCAGTAGTCCAGGGACAGGGCGGGCCCAGCCCCAGCATTTT. Its protein is CASSPGTGRAQPQHF.

The V gene is TRBV7-2, the J gene TRBJ2-5; 11 positions agree with TRBD1. CDR1 SGHTA and CDR2 FQGNSA come from the germline V gene. The V segment lost 5 bases and the J segment 5 bases; nucleotides outside the gene matches: 4. This CDR3 is built from 14 residues. This CDR3 reads CASSGQGALETQYF. Written as DNA, the CDR3 is TGTGCCAGCAGCGGACAGGGGGCGCTTGAGACCCAGTACTTC.

This clone has only a few counts. This chain uses TRBV27 with TRBJ2-3; D unresolved. V lost 5 bases, J lost 1 base, and 16 bases lay in between. Germline CDR1 is MNHEY and CDR2 is SMNVEV (reference sequence). This CDR3 has 16 residues. The CDR3 is CASSTVKRGGTDTQYF. The DNA for the CDR3 is TGTGCCAGCAGTACCGTAAAGCGAGGAGGCACAGATACGCAGTATTTT.

The rearrangement joins TRBV27 to TRBJ1-6; D is unresolved. The V gene lost 7 bases and the J gene lost 0 bases, with 13 bases spanning the gap. Germline CDR1 is MNHEY and CDR2 is SMNVEV (reference sequence). The CDR3 runs 16 residues. The CDR3 DNA sequence: TGTGCCAGCAAGTTTTCAGGAAGCTCCTATAATTCACCCCTCCACTTT. Amino acid sequence: CASKFSGSSYNSPLHF.

This clone was seen more than once but under ten times. The chain links TRBV18 to TRBJ2-6; tentative D call: TRBD1 (5 bases). Trimming removed 2 bases from V and 3 bases from J, with 14 bases in between. Germline assignment: CDR1 KGHSH and CDR2 LQKENI. The CDR3 totals 17 residues. In DNA, the CDR3 is TGTGCCAGCTCACCAGGCATACAGGTTGTTGGGGCCAACGTCCTGACTTTC. Residues: CASSPGIQVVGANVLTF.

Only a few counts were recorded for this clone. The chain employs TRBV28 and TRBJ1-4, with a tentative D call TRBD1 (5 bases). Germline assignment: CDR1 MDHEN and CDR2 SYDVKM. The CDR3 loop spans 15 amino acids. Between the trimmed V and J ends, which lost 2 bases and 10 bases, there was a span of 17 bases. CDR3 sequence reads: CASSLGGADSGKLFF. The CDR3 nucleotides read TGTGCCAGCAGTTTAGGAGGGGCTGATTCCGGAAAACTGTTTTTT.

CDR3 protein: CASSHLQGRDSPLHF. DNA of the CDR3: TGTGCCAGCTCACACCTACAGGGCCGGGATTCACCCCTCCACTTT. The chain couples TRBV18 to TRBJ1-6; maybe TRBD1 (6 bases). Germline loops: CDR1 KGHSH, CDR2 LQKENI. The CDR3 is 15 amino acids. The germline V and J ends were trimmed by 4 bases and 8 bases, with 15 bases remaining between them.

This clone was counted ten times or more. The CDR3 protein is CASSLGGGMVNIQYF. In nucleotides, the CDR3 is TGTGCCAGCAGTTTAGGAGGAGGGATGGTAAACATTCAGTACTTC. The V gene is TRBV28, the J gene TRBJ2-4; weak D call: TRBD2 (6 bases). The CDR3 consists of 15 residues. Germline CDR1 MDHEN, CDR2 SYDVKM. Between the trimmed V and J ends, which lost 2 bases and 6 bases, there was a span of 14 bases.

V is TRBV7-9 and J is TRBJ2-1; tentative D call: TRBD2 (7 bases). Germline values: CDR1 SEHNR, CDR2 FQNEAQ (reference sequence). V was trimmed by 5 bases and J by 13 bases, leaving 15 bases between them. The CDR3 loop spans 12 amino acids. CDR3 residues: CASSQGPGGQFF. DNA for the CDR3: TGTGCCAGCAGCCAGGGACCGGGGGGCCAGTTCTTC.

This clone turned up a few times. The chain is built from TRBV18 and TRBJ1-5; D might be TRBD1 (5 bases). This CDR3 comprises 14 residues. Germline CDR1 and CDR2: KGHSH and LQKENI. Trimming took off 6 bases at V and 6 bases at J, with 15 bases between the two ends. Here the CDR3 DNA reads TGTGCCAGCTCGACCTCTGACAGAACTCAGCCCCAGCATTTT. Protein: CASSTSDRTQPQHF.

This clone has a handful of counts. This chain joins TRBV5-4 and TRBJ2-3; TRBD2 matches 10 bases. The V and J ends lost 4 bases and 4 bases, in that order; junction bases with no gene match: 9. Germline values: CDR1 SGHNT, CDR2 YYREEE (reference sequence). This CDR3 spans 16 amino acids. CDR3 coding DNA: TGTGCCAGCAGCCCCCTCGCTAGCGGGAGCTCAGATACGCAGTATTTT. Its translation: CASSPLASGSSDTQYF.

The V call is TRBV4-3, the J call TRBJ2-7; no firm D call. Germline CDR1 reads LGHNA; CDR2 reads YSLEER. Deletions cut 0 bases from V and 4 bases from J, with 7 bases between. This CDR3 has 13 amino acids. The CDR3 sequence: CASSQDRRYEQYF. DNA of the CDR3: TGCGCCAGCAGCCAAGATCGGCGGTACGAGCAGTACTTC.

This clone has a handful of counts. The chain has TRBV7-2 and TRBJ2-1, with D maybe TRBD2 (6 bases). CDR3 size: 18 residues. Germline CDR1 reads SGHTA; CDR2 reads FQGNSA. The V end lost 2 bases, the J end lost 0 bases, and 17 bases lay between the germline ends. The CDR3 nucleotides read TGTGCCAGCAGCTTATCTGTGCTAGCGAGTTACTCCTACAATGAGCAGTTCTTC. It is translated as CASSLSVLASYSYNEQFF.